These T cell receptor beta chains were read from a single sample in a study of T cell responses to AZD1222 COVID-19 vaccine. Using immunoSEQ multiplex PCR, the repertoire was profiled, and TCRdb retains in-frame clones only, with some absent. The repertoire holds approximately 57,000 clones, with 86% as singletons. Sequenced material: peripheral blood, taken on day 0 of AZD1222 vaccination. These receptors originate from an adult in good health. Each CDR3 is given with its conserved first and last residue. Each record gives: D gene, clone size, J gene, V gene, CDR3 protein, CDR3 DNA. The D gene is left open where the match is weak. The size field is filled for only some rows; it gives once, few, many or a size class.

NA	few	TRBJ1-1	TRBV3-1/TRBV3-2	CASSQDLGMNTEAFF	TGTGCCAGCAGCCAAGATTTAGGAATGAACACTGAAGCTTTCTTT
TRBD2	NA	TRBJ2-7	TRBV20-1	CSASRWLAGNEQYF	TGCAGTGCTAGTAGATGGCTAGCGGGGAACGAGCAGTACTTC
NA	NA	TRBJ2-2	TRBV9	CASSVLAETGELFF	TGTGCCAGCAGCGTATTAGCGGAAACCGGGGAGCTGTTTTTT
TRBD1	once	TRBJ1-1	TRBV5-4	CASSPPDRVELAFF	TGTGCCAGCAGCCCCCCCGACAGGGTTGAATTGGCTTTCTTT
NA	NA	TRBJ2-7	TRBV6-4	CASIVRGYEQYF	TGTGCCAGCATAGTCAGGGGTTACGAGCAGTACTTC
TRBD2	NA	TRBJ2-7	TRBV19	CASTHGAGATYEQYF	TGTGCCAGTACCCATGGGGCGGGAGCGACCTACGAGCAGTACTTC
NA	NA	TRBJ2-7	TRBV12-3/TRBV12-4	CASRESSYEQYF	TGTGCCAGCAGGGAAAGCTCCTACGAGCAGTACTTC
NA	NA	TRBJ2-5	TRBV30	CAWSISGSQETQYF	TGTGCCTGGAGTATCTCAGGGTCCCAAGAGACCCAGTACTTC
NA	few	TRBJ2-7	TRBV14	CASSLALGDSSVKYF	TGTGCCAGCAGCCTTGCCCTGGGCGACAGTTCGGTCAAGTACTTC
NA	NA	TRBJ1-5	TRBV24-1	CATSGAEGNGQPQHF	TGTGCCACCAGTGGGGCCGAAGGTAACGGGCAGCCCCAGCATTTT
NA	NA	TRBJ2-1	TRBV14	CASSLFSGNSYNEQFF	TGTGCCAGCAGCCTATTTAGCGGAAACTCCTACAATGAGCAGTTCTTC
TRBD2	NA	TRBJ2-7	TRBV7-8	CASSHPRGLAESYEQYF	TGTGCCAGCAGCCACCCTCGGGGACTAGCGGAATCCTACGAGCAGTACTTC
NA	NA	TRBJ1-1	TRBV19	CASSTDRRVAEAFF	TGTGCCAGTAGTACCGACCGGAGGGTTGCTGAAGCTTTCTTT
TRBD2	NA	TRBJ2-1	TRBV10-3	CATQPIFSGRGDNEQFF	TGTGCCACCCAACCCATTTTTAGCGGGAGAGGGGACAATGAGCAGTTCTTC
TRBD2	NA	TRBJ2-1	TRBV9	CASSVVVAGEDNEQFF	TGTGCCAGCAGCGTAGTTGTAGCGGGAGAGGACAATGAGCAGTTCTTC
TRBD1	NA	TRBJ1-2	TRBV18	CASSPSDRSLGYTF	TGTGCCAGCTCACCCTCGGACAGGTCCTTGGGCTACACCTTC
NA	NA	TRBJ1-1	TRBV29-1	CSAQPRASNTEAFF	TGCAGCGCCCAACCCCGGGCGTCGAACACTGAAGCTTTCTTT
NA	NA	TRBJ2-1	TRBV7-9	CASTPPRNLEQFF	TGTGCCAGCACCCCCCCGAGAAATCTCGAGCAGTTCTTC
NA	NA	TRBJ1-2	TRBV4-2	CASSQILSREGYGYTF	TGTGCCAGCAGCCAAATCCTTTCACGGGAGGGCTATGGCTACACCTTC
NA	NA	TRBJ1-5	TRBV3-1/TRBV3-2	CASSPTGQNNQPQHF	TGTGCCAGCAGCCCCACGGGGCAGAACAATCAGCCCCAGCATTTT